A single sample gave rise to the 5 T cell receptor beta chains below, sequenced in a study of blood T cell repertoires in COVID-19. The method was immunoSEQ multiplex PCR; TCRdb's version includes in-frame clones alone and lacks a portion of them. This table has under 200,000 clones, roughly 80% appearing once. Input material: PBMCs or T cells enriched from blood (not recorded which). These TCRs come from a woman aged 40 to 50 with acute COVID-19.

A single count supports this clone. This chain uses TRBV6-1 with TRBJ1-6; 7 positions match TRBD1. This CDR3 has 15 amino acids. Germline V CDR1 and CDR2: MNHNS, SASEGT. The trim removed 2 bases at V and 4 bases at J, leaving 2 bases unmatched. The CDR3 protein is CASSELTGYNSPLHF. The CDR3 nucleotides are TGTGCCAGCAGTGAATTGACAGGGTATAATTCACCCCTCCACTTT.

This sequence joins TRBV10-3 and TRBJ2-1, with 15 bases fitting TRBD2. In germline, CDR1 is ENHRY, CDR2 SYGVKD. Trimming took 5 bases from V and 4 from J; bases not matched to a gene: 6. The CDR3 length is 17 residues. The CDR3 loop reads CAISRTSGRDPYNEQFF. CDR3 in DNA: TGTGCCATCAGTAGGACTAGCGGGAGGGATCCTTACAATGAGCAGTTCTTC.

This clone was seen only a few times. The chain employs TRBV4-2 and TRBJ1-2; perhaps TRBD1 as D (6 bases). V was shortened by 4 bases and J by 3 bases, with 15 bases between the two germline ends. Germline CDR1 is LGHNA and CDR2 is YNFKEQ. The CDR3 loop spans 15 amino acids. Here the CDR3 reads CASSPNREKDYGYTF. In DNA form, the CDR3 reads TGTGCCAGCAGCCCGAACAGGGAAAAGGACTATGGCTACACCTTC.

This chain uses TRBV27 with TRBJ2-7, with TRBD2 matching 13 bases. The CDR3 runs 16 residues. CDR1 and CDR2 from the germline V gene are MNHEY and SMNVEV (reference sequence). J lost 4 bases, V lost 5 bases, and 8 bases had no gene match. The CDR3 bases are TGTGCCAGCAGTGCCCGGACTAGCGGGAGCTTTTACGAGCAGTACTTC. Residues: CASSARTSGSFYEQYF.

V usage is TRBV9 and J usage is TRBJ1-1; D unclear. The CDR3 has 15 amino acids. Germline V gene sequence: CDR1 SGDLS, CDR2 YYNGEE. Trimming removed 0 bases from V and 7 bases from J, with 16 bases in between. This CDR3 reads CASSVGDTRGSEAFF. DNA of the CDR3: TGTGCCAGCAGCGTAGGCGACACCCGAGGGAGTGAAGCTTTCTTT.